This TCR beta chain came from a study of blood T cell repertoires in COVID-19. The CDR3 sequence is 15 residues long. From germline, CDR1 is MNHEY and CDR2 SMNVEV (reference sequence). Trimming cost V 3 bases and J 0 bases, with 11 bases left between them. Per the study methods: From reference gene primer amplification, estimates of nucleated cell counts were derived. Produced via immunoSEQ multiplex PCR; TCRdb's table is partial and in-frame only. The DNA was the basis for D and trimming; V, J and clone size are from that table. The table records about 250,000 clones, about 80% of them present only once. The age range of participants was roughly 18 to 90 years, with residence in about two dozen US areas. Participants reported their clinical history, and cohort assignment relied on those reports.

Sequenced input: PBMCs or T cells enriched from blood (not recorded which). This chain uses TRBV27 with TRBJ1-2; D unresolved. The origin of this receptor is a man between 45 and 60 years old who had recovered from COVID-19. The CDR3 sequence: CASSFGEGANYGYTF. DNA of the CDR3: TGTGCCAGCAGTTTCGGAGAAGGCGCTAACTATGGCTACACCTTC.